The table lists the clone carrying this T cell receptor (beta chain) with a count of one. Its antigen is unknown. The sample originates from a study of T-cell memory formation after mild COVID-19. Overall study context: The two donors had largely donor-specific TCR clusters. The study, taken as a whole, reports: Memory cells collected pre-infection included some clones that later responded, suggesting cross-reactive memory joined.

This CDR3 comprises 14 residues. Germline CDR1 reads SGHTA; CDR2 reads FQGNSA. Losses at the gene ends were 5 bases for V and 6 bases for J; bases not matched to a gene: 5. TCRdb fed the 5' RACE reads into MiXCR, producing one record per CDR3 protein. The profile covers 110,000 or so distinct CDR3 sequences, with about 24% appearing a single time and approximately 40% taken by the ten largest. This receptor was taken from a man between 18 and 29 years old who had mild COVID-19 (a few samples of this study predate the infection). Cell type and time point are not known. The chain uses TRBV7-2 and TRBJ2-7, with 12 positions matching TRBD2. The sequenced sample was PBMCs or a T cell subset sorted from them (not recorded which). The CDR3 bases are TGTGCCAGCAGCAGATCTAGCGGGGGGGTCGAGCAGTACTTC. Its translation: CASSRSSGGVEQYF.